The clone carrying this T cell receptor beta chain was recorded many times. Extracted RNA was reverse transcribed, and the resulting cDNA served as sequencing template. The table came from immunoSEQ multiplex PCR; TCRdb's copy has only in-frame clones and leaves some out. The data show fewer than 250,000 clones, 64% seen once. The data belong to a study of CD8+ T cells in alopecia areata. Specified treatment: oral pan-JAK inhibitor, 5-10 mg twice daily. Collected material from alopecia areata patients comprised lesional scalp punch biopsies and peripheral blood. This TCR came from a human donor with alopecia areata. Sequences were derived from CD4+ T cells sorted from blood, sampled at week 4, from a patient treated with tofacitinib.

CDR3 amino acids: CASSRLEREQYF. CDR3 coding DNA: TGTGCCAGCAGCCGACTAGAGAGGGAGCAGTACTTC. The rearrangement joins TRBV7-2 to TRBJ2-7, with D tentatively TRBD2 (6 bases). The CDR3 is 12 amino acids. CDR1 is SGHTA and CDR2 is FQGNSA in the germline V gene. The germline V and J ends were trimmed by 5 bases and 7 bases, with 12 bases remaining between them.